This T cell receptor (beta chain) was sequenced during a study of persistence of HIV-infected CD4 T cells. About the research overall: Multiple blood draws of up to roughly 200 mL, except two donors with single leukapheresis.

The libraries were made with immunoSEQ version 4 in survey mode. Assay: immunoSEQ multiplex PCR; the TCRdb copy retains only in-frame clones and omits some. Of some 41,000 clones detected, 65% to 85% appear once; the ten largest clones hold 1.5% to 2%. Study results and limitations: TCRbeta richness was lower in CMV- and Gag-responding cells than in anti-CD3/anti-CD28-responding cells.

Trimming at V came to 7 bases and at J to 5 bases, leaving 18 bases not matched to a gene. The CDR3 totals 17 residues. CDR1 is LGHDT, CDR2 YNNKEL, per germline (reference sequence). Points on this clone: Its antigen is unidentified.

Cells were stimulated with CMV-infected fibroblast lysates at around 9.1 ug/mL. CD40L/CD69 double-negative CD45RO-high memory CD4+ T cells were collected. Sequencing used CD4+ T cells sorted from PBMCs after roughly 18-hour stimulation, obtained from a patient who received antiretroviral therapy. The TCR originated in an adult man with HIV who was CMV-seropositive. The chain recombines TRBV3-1 (or the pseudogene TRBV3-2) with TRBJ1-1, with TRBD1 matching 8 bases. Here the CDR3 reads CASTSRGPGQESTEAFF. Written as DNA, the CDR3 is TGTGCCAGCACCTCAAGAGGGCCGGGACAGGAGAGTACTGAAGCTTTCTTT.